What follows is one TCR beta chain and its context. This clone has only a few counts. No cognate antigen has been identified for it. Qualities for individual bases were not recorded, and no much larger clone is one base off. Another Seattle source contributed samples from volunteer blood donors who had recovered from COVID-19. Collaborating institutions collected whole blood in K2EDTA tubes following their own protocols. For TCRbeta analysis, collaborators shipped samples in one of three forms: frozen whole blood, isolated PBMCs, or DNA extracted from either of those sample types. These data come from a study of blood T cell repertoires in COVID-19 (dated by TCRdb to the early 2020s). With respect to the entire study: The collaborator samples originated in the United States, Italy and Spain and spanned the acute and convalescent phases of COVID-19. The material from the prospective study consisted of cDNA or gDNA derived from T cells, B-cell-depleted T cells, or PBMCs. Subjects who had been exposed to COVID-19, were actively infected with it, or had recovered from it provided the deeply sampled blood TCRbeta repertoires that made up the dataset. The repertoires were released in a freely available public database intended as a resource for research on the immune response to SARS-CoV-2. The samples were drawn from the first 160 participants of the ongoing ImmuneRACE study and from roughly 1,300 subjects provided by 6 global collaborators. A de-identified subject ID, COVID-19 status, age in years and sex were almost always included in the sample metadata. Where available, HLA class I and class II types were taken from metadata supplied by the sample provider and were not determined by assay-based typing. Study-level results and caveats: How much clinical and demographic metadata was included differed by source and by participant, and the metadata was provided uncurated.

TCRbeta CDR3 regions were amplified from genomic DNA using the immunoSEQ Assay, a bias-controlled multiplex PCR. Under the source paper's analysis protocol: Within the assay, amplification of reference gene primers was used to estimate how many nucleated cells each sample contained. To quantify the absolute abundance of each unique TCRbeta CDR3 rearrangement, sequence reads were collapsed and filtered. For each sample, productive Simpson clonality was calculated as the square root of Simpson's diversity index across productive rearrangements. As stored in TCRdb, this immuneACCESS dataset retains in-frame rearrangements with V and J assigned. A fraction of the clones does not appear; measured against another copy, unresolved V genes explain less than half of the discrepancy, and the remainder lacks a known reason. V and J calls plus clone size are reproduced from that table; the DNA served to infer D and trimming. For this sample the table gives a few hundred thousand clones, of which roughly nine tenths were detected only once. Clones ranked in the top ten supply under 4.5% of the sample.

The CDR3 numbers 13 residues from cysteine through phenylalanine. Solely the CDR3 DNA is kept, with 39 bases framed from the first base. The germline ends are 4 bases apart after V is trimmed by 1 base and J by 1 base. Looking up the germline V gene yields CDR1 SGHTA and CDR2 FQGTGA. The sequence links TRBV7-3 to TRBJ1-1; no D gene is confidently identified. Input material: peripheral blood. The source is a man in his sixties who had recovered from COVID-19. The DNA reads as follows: TGTGCCAGCAGCTTAAATAGGAACACTGAAGCTTTCTTT. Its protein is CASSLNRNTEAFF.